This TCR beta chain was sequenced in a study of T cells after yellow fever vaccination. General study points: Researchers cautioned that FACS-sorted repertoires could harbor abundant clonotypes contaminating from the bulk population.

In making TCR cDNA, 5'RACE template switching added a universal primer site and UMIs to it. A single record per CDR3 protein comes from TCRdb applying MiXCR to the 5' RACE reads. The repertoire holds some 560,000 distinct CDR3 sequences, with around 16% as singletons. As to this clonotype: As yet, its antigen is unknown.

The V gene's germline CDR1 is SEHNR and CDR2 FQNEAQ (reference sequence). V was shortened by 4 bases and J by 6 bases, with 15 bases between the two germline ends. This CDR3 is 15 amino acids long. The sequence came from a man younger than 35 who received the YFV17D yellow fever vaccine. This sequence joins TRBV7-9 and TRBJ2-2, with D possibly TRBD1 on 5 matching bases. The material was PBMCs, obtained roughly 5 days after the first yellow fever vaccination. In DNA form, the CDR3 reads TGTGCCAGCAGCTCCGCTCAGGGTGTCTCCGGGGAGCTGTTTTTT. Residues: CASSSAQGVSGELFF.